Each of the 20 T cell receptor beta chains below was sequenced from the same sample in a study of blood T cell repertoires in COVID-19. TCRdb's copy holds only in-frame clones and misses some; the assay was immunoSEQ multiplex PCR. The data hold about 30,000 clones, with 85% observed a single time. Sequenced: peripheral blood. The receptors were gathered from a man aged 55 to 69 with active COVID-19.

The rearrangement joins TRBV19 to TRBJ2-3; 15 bases line up with TRBD2. The junction had 4 bases not matched to a gene; V was cut back by 5 bases and J by 1 base. The CDR3 totals 17 residues. Looked up from germline, CDR1 is LNHDA and CDR2 is SQIVND (reference sequence). In nucleotides, the CDR3 is TGTGCCAGTAGTGGGGGGACTAGCGGGAGGCGCACAGATACGCAGTATTTT. It translates to CASSGGTSGRRTDTQYF. Drawing the rest from reference TRBV19 and TRBJ2-3, the complete variable domain is DGGITQSPKYLFRKEGQNVTLSCEQNLNHDAMYWYRQDPGQGLRLIYYSQIVNDFQKGDIAEGYSVSREKKESFPLTVTSAQKNPTAFYLCASSGGTSGRRTDTQYFGPGTRLTVL.

The genes are TRBV28 and TRBJ1-1, with D possibly matching TRBD1 (6 bases). The V gene lost 1 base and the J gene lost 2 bases, with 14 bases spanning the gap. This CDR3 comprises 16 residues. Looked up from germline, CDR1 is MDHEN and CDR2 is SYDVKM. The CDR3 reads CASSLFSPGGNTEAFF. CDR3 in DNA: TGTGCCAGCAGTTTATTTTCCCCGGGGGGCAACACTGAAGCTTTCTTT.

This clone was observed a single time. V is TRBV10-3 and J is TRBJ2-5, with D hard to call. With 2 bases removed from V and 5 bases from J, the gap between germline ends came to 3 bases. The CDR3 totals 11 residues. Germline values: CDR1 ENHRY, CDR2 SYGVKD. The CDR3 sequence: CAISERETQYF. Here the CDR3 DNA reads TGTGCCATCAGTGAGCGGGAGACCCAGTACTTC.

The chain recombines TRBV9 with TRBJ1-2, with a tentative D call TRBD1 (5 bases). Trimming took 0 bases from V and 4 from J, leaving 13 bases between them. The CDR3 is 15 residues long. Germline values: CDR1 SGDLS, CDR2 YYNGEE. As DNA, the CDR3 is TGTGCCAGCAGCGTAGCTAAAAGGGGTTTCTATGGCTACACCTTC. This translates into CASSVAKRGFYGYTF.

This clone has only a few counts. This chain joins TRBV5-8 and TRBJ2-5, with 8 bases fitting TRBD1. Germline CDR1 SGHTS, CDR2 YDEGEE. V was pared by 4 bases and J by 13 bases, with 6 bases of the junction left unmatched. The CDR3 runs 11 residues. The CDR3 sequence is CASSGAGGRYF. The CDR3 nucleotides read TGTGCCAGCAGCGGGGCAGGGGGCCGGTACTTC.

CDR3 protein: CASSSRYDTQYF. The CDR3 region has the DNA TGTGCCAGCAGTTCCCGTTATGATACGCAGTATTTT. The V call is TRBV12-3 or TRBV12-4, the J call TRBJ2-3; D is undetermined. The CDR3 covers 12 residues. The germline V and J ends were trimmed by 4 bases and 6 bases, with 8 bases remaining between them.

V is TRBV2 and J is TRBJ2-7; 9 bases fit TRBD2. The CDR3 contains 14 residues. After removal of 3 bases from V and 4 bases from J, the junction contained 4 bases not matched to a gene. CDR1 and CDR2 from the germline V gene are SNHLY and FYNNEI. In nucleotides, the CDR3 is TGTGCCAGCAGTGAGGGCGGGAGGGTTTACGAGCAGTACGTC. It encodes CASSEGGRVYEQYV.

The CDR3 sequence is CASSRGRLAGGPHTQYF. The CDR3 DNA sequence: TGCGCCAGCAGCCGGGGGCGACTAGCGGGAGGGCCGCATACGCAGTATTTT. This chain connects TRBV4-1 to TRBJ2-3, with 14 nucleotides matching TRBD2. Unmatched junction bases numbered 10, after V lost 4 bases and J lost 7 bases. The germline V gene has CDR1 MGHRA and CDR2 YSYEKL. The CDR3 length is 17 residues.

The chain uses TRBV11-2 and TRBJ2-7; 11 bases agree with TRBD2. The CDR3 loop spans 19 amino acids. CDR1 SGHAT and CDR2 FQNNGV come from the germline V gene. V was pared by 0 bases and J by 2 bases, with 12 bases of the junction left unmatched. Here the CDR3 reads CASSLDSRASSGRAYEQYF. The CDR3 DNA is TGTGCCAGCAGCTTAGACTCCAGGGCGAGTAGCGGGAGGGCCTACGAGCAGTACTTC.

The rearrangement uses TRBV25-1 and TRBJ1-1; D perhaps matches TRBD1 (6 bases). Trimming left V 2 bases short and J 4 bases short, with 14 bases between. Per germline, CDR1 MGHDK and CDR2 SYGVNS. The CDR3 runs to 15 residues. The CDR3 here is CASSELRGGGTEAFF. Written as DNA, the CDR3 is TGTGCCAGCAGTGAACTCAGGGGAGGGGGCACTGAAGCTTTCTTT.

The chain is built from TRBV19 and TRBJ2-6; a weak D match, TRBD1 (5 bases). The CDR3 is 13 amino acids. Germline V gene sequence: CDR1 LNHDA, CDR2 SQIVND (reference sequence). V gave up 9 bases and J gave up 0 bases, with 6 bases separating them. The CDR3 DNA sequence: TGTGCCAGCAGGGTCTCTGGGGCCAACGTCCTGACTTTC. This gives the protein CASRVSGANVLTF.

In DNA form, the CDR3 reads TGTGCCAGCAGTTCCCCCCAACGGGGAGGGCTCGAGCAGTACTTC. It is translated as CASSSPQRGGLEQYF. The rearrangement links TRBV28 to TRBJ2-7; 7 bases are a match to TRBD2. Germline values: CDR1 MDHEN, CDR2 SYDVKM. The trim removed 4 bases at V and 6 bases at J, leaving 12 bases unmatched. The CDR3 covers 15 residues.

V gene TRBV5-5 combines with J gene TRBJ2-1; 12 bases are a match to TRBD2. Germline trimming cut 4 bases from V and 1 base from J; bases unmatched to any gene: 6. Germline values: CDR1 SGHKS, CDR2 YYEKEE (reference sequence). The CDR3 has 17 amino acids. Here the CDR3 DNA reads TGTGCCAGCAGCCTCCGACTAGCGGGAGTGTCCTACAATGAGCAGTTCTTC. This sequence encodes CASSLRLAGVSYNEQFF.

This sequence joins TRBV30 and TRBJ2-1, with unresolved D. The V and J ends lost 0 bases and 12 bases respectively, with 9 bases between them. This CDR3 has 11 amino acids. Germline V gene sequence: CDR1 GTSNPN, CDR2 SVGIG (reference sequence). The CDR3 here is CAWSVNFVQFF. The CDR3 DNA reads as TGTGCCTGGAGTGTCAATTTTGTGCAGTTCTTC.

This rearrangement joins TRBV11-2 to TRBJ2-7; weak D call: TRBD1 (6 bases). Trimming cost V 2 bases and J 2 bases, with 10 bases left between them. CDR3 length equals 14 residues. Looked up from germline, CDR1 is SGHAT and CDR2 is FQNNGV. CDR3 residues: CASSLRTVPYEQYF. The CDR3, as DNA: TGTGCCAGCAGCTTACGGACAGTTCCCTACGAGCAGTACTTC.

The rearrangement links TRBV19 to TRBJ2-7, with a possible D match to TRBD2 (5 bases). Germline V gene sequence: CDR1 LNHDA, CDR2 SQIVND (reference sequence). The V end lost 3 bases, the J end lost 7 bases, and 25 bases lay between the germline ends. This CDR3 has 17 residues. As DNA, the CDR3 is TGTGCCAGTAGTATTGTTCTAGTTGTCAGCGGCAGGCAAGAGCAGTACTTC. It encodes CASSIVLVVSGRQEQYF.

The chain recombines TRBV4-1 with TRBJ2-7; TRBD2 matches at 8 bases. The CDR3 has 15 residues. Germline CDR1 reads MGHRA; CDR2 reads YSYEKL. V lost 4 bases and J lost 3; bases outside the gene matches: 8. The CDR3 loop is CASSRLAGTYYEQYV. CDR3 nucleotide sequence: TGCGCCAGCAGCCGGCTAGCGGGTACGTACTACGAGCAGTACGTC.

CDR3 bases: TGTGCCAGTAGTTTACGGACTAGCGGGAGGGCCAATGAGCAGTTCTTC. Translated, it gives CASSLRTSGRANEQFF. The chain carries TRBV19 and TRBJ2-1; 15 bases agree with TRBD2. Germline loops: CDR1 LNHDA, CDR2 SQIVND (reference sequence). The CDR3 has 16 residues. V shed 5 bases, J shed 6 bases, and the junction held 5 bases outside the gene matches.

The chain joins TRBV5-4 to TRBJ2-3, with 12 bases aligning to TRBD2. The germline CDR1 and CDR2 sequences are SGHNT and YYREEE (reference sequence). The V and J ends lost 3 bases and 6 bases, in that order; junction bases with no gene match: 2. This CDR3 spans 14 amino acids. The CDR3 reads CASSWTSGADTQYF. In nucleotides, the CDR3 is TGTGCCAGCAGCTGGACTAGCGGGGCGGATACGCAGTATTTT.

This clone was detected once. This chain connects TRBV18 to TRBJ2-1; D not resolved. V lost 3 bases, J lost 0 bases, and 3 bases lay in between. This CDR3 spans 13 amino acids. Germline V CDR1 and CDR2: KGHSH, LQKENI. In DNA, the CDR3 is TGTGCCAGCTCACCGAGCTCCTACAATGAGCAGTTCTTC. Amino acids: CASSPSSYNEQFF.